Listed here is a single TCR beta chain. This sample was taken from a study of blood T cell repertoires in COVID-19. Looking at the study overall: The analysed material was cDNA or gDNA that came from T cells, B-cell-depleted T cells, or PBMCs.

Germline-derived CDR1 and CDR2 are SGHTS and YDEGEE. The CDR3 runs to 15 residues. Trimming at V came to 4 bases and at J to 5 bases, leaving 11 bases not matched to a gene. Authors' analysis steps: Amplification with reference gene primers provided the estimates of nucleated cell counts. Libraries were prepared by immunoSEQ multiplex PCR; TCRdb keeps only in-frame clonotypes and omits some of them. The V and J calls and clone size are taken from that table; D and trimming were inferred from the DNA. This sample has fewer than 250,000 clones, with approximately 87% found just once. The sequenced sample was peripheral blood. This clonotype was obtained from a woman between 50 and 59 years old with acute or convalescent COVID-19. The rearrangement links TRBV5-8 to TRBJ2-5; 7 bases fit TRBD2. Here the CDR3 DNA reads TGTGCCAGCAGCCGGGGGGATAAAGCCAAGGAGACCCAGTACTTC. Its translation: CASSRGDKAKETQYF.